The 19 T cell receptor beta chains below all came from one sample that was sequenced in a study of T cell responses to AZD1222 COVID-19 vaccine. Here immunoSEQ multiplex PCR was the method, and the copy in TCRdb shows in-frame clones only, minus some. This sample has approximately 180,000 clones; roughly nine tenths occur once, and the top ten carry approximately 3%. The input for sequencing was peripheral blood, taken on day 0 of AZD1222 vaccination. The receptor source for this set is an adult in good health.

This chain links TRBV6-2 or TRBV6-3 with TRBJ2-5; 13 bases are shared with TRBD2. Germline V lookup: CDR1 MNHEY, CDR2 SVGEGT. The V segment lost 4 bases and the J segment 0 bases; nucleotides outside the gene matches: 2. The CDR3 consists of 16 residues. This CDR3 is CASSSGLAGYQETQYF. For the CDR3, the DNA is TGTGCCAGCAGTTCGGGACTAGCGGGGTACCAAGAGACCCAGTACTTC.

The V call is TRBV5-1, the J call TRBJ2-7; 14 nucleotides line up with TRBD2. J lost 0 bases, V lost 4 bases, and 3 bases had no gene match. Germline assignment: CDR1 SGHRS and CDR2 YFSETQ. The CDR3 is 16 residues long. CDR3 DNA: TGCGCCAGCAGCCCGGGACTAGCGGGGGCCTCCTACGAGCAGTACTTC. It encodes CASSPGLAGASYEQYF.

The chain is built from TRBV4-1 and TRBJ2-5; TRBD2 matches at 9 bases. The CDR3 extends over 16 amino acids. The V gene end was trimmed by 3 bases and the J gene end by 2 bases; junction bases not matched to a gene: 7. Per the germline V gene, CDR1 is MGHRA and CDR2 is YSYEKL. CDR3 nucleotide sequence: TGCGCCAGCAGCCATGGGACTAGCAGAACTCAAGAGACCCAGTACTTC. It codes for CASSHGTSRTQETQYF.

The rearrangement joins TRBV5-4 to TRBJ2-7; D is ambiguous. The CDR3 has 15 amino acids. The V end lost 4 bases, the J end lost 4 bases, and 18 bases lay between the germline ends. Germline loops: CDR1 SGHNT, CDR2 YYREEE (reference sequence). The CDR3 here is CASSSAGQARYEQYF. The CDR3 nucleotides are TGTGCCAGCAGCAGCGCTGGGCAGGCGAGATACGAGCAGTACTTC. Full variable domain (rest looked up from reference TRBV5-4 and TRBJ2-7): ETGVTQSPTHLIKTRGQQVTLRCSSQSGHNTVSWYQQALGQGPQFIFQYYREEENGRGNFPPRFSGLQFPNYSSELNVNALELDDSALYLCASSSAGQARYEQYFGPGTRLTVT.

This CDR3 reads CASSQGGVAGTDTQYF. The CDR3 DNA sequence: TGTGCCAGCAGCCAGGGAGGGGTGGCCGGCACAGATACGCAGTATTTT. This chain uses TRBV7-2 with TRBJ2-3; 7 bases agree with TRBD2. This CDR3 region has 16 residues. Germline loops: CDR1 SGHTA, CDR2 FQGNSA. J lost 1 base, V lost 5 bases, and 9 bases had no gene match.

This rearrangement joins TRBV6-6 to TRBJ2-1; weak D call: TRBD1 (6 bases). Germline assignment: CDR1 MNHNY and CDR2 SVGAGI (reference sequence). The CDR3 loop spans 17 amino acids. Trimming removed 5 bases at V and 0 bases at J, with 17 bases between. CDR3 protein: CASSHLSGTTSYNEQFF. CDR3 nucleotides: TGTGCCAGCAGTCACCTTTCCGGGACAACCTCCTACAATGAGCAGTTCTTC.

V usage is TRBV19 and J usage is TRBJ2-6; no clear D. V was pared by 5 bases and J by 2 bases, with 13 bases between. The CDR3 length is 16 residues. In germline, CDR1 is LNHDA, CDR2 SQIVND (reference sequence). This CDR3 reads CASSLVEGAGANVLTF. CDR3 sequence (DNA): TGTGCCAGTAGTCTGGTCGAAGGAGCTGGGGCCAACGTCCTGACTTTC.

The V gene is TRBV5-1, the J gene TRBJ2-6, with unresolved D. The CDR3 contains 16 residues. V lost 7 bases and J lost 0, with 14 bases in between. The germline V gene has CDR1 SGHRS and CDR2 YFSETQ. The CDR3 reads CASQERVNSGANVLTF. The CDR3 coding sequence is TGCGCCAGCCAGGAACGGGTTAACTCTGGGGCCAACGTCCTGACTTTC.

V usage is TRBV30 and J usage is TRBJ1-2; the D gene is possibly TRBD1 (5 bases). This CDR3 is built from 13 residues. The V end was cut by 1 base, the J end by 5 bases, with 11 bases between. Per germline, CDR1 GTSNPN and CDR2 SVGIG (reference sequence). CDR3 in amino acids: CAWSGDGVYGYTF. The CDR3 bases are TGTGCCTGGAGTGGGGACGGCGTTTATGGCTACACCTTC.

This CDR3 reads CASGQLYQGLFF. The CDR3 DNA reads as TGTGCCAGCGGACAGCTATATCAGGGACTGTTTTTT. The chain is built from TRBV3-1 (or the pseudogene TRBV3-2) and TRBJ1-4, with TRBD1 as a possible D gene (6 bases). The CDR3 loop spans 12 amino acids. Germline V gives CDR1 LGHDT, CDR2 YNNKEL (reference sequence). Trimming cost V 8 bases and J 13 bases, with 17 bases left between them.

The chain joins TRBV30 to TRBJ1-1; unclear D gene. Trimming cost V 5 bases and J 4 bases, with 8 bases left between them. CDR3 length: 11 residues. Germline loops: CDR1 GTSNPN, CDR2 SVGIG (reference sequence). DNA of the CDR3: TGTGCCTGGGCCGGAGCCACTGAAGCTTTCTTT. Translating gives CAWAGATEAFF.

V and J are TRBV25-1 and TRBJ1-5; D unclear. This CDR3 has 17 amino acids. The germline V gene has CDR1 MGHDK and CDR2 SYGVNS. V was clipped by 7 bases and J by 4 bases, with 23 bases between them. The CDR3 DNA sequence: TGTGCCAGCATATTCTCCATTCACTGGACGGAGAATCAGCCCCAGCATTTT. Its translation is CASIFSIHWTENQPQHF.

The chain has TRBV6-5 and TRBJ2-7, with 7 bases identical to TRBD1. CDR1 is MNHEY and CDR2 is SVGAGI in the germline V gene. The V gene end was trimmed by 5 bases and the J gene end by 1 base; junction bases not matched to a gene: 2. This CDR3 region has 13 residues. CDR3: CASSQGVSYEQYF. DNA for the CDR3: TGTGCCAGCAGTCAGGGGGTTTCCTACGAGCAGTACTTC.

The chain couples TRBV5-4 to TRBJ1-2; TRBD1 might be the D (5 bases). The ends were cut back, 0 bases at V and 3 bases at J, with 9 bases in the middle. The germline gives CDR1 SGHNT, CDR2 YYREEE (reference sequence). The length of the CDR3 is 14 residues. CDR3 loop: CASSLVGGDYGYTF. CDR3 in DNA: TGTGCCAGCAGCTTGGTTGGGGGGGACTATGGCTACACCTTC. The variable domain in full, completed from reference TRBV5-4 and TRBJ1-2, reads ETGVTQSPTHLIKTRGQQVTLRCSSQSGHNTVSWYQQALGQGPQFIFQYYREEENGRGNFPPRFSGLQFPNYSSELNVNALELDDSALYLCASSLVGGDYGYTFGSGTRLTVV.

V usage is TRBV27 and J usage is TRBJ1-1, with 8 bases fitting TRBD1. The CDR3 is made up of 14 amino acids. The germline V gene encodes CDR1 MNHEY and CDR2 SMNVEV (reference sequence). V shed 2 bases, J shed 1 base, and the junction held 0 bases outside the gene matches. CDR3: CASSLDRGNTEAFF. In DNA form, the CDR3 reads TGTGCCAGCAGTTTAGACAGGGGGAACACTGAAGCTTTCTTT.

This clone was observed once. V is TRBV6-9 and J is TRBJ1-6; TRBD1 aligns across 8 bases. Germline CDR1 and CDR2: MNHGY and SVAAGI. Trimming at V came to 1 base and at J to 7 bases, leaving 12 bases not matched to a gene. CDR3 length: 18 amino acids. Here the CDR3 reads CASSYWVRGQGGNSPLHF. In DNA form, the CDR3 reads TGTGCCAGCAGTTATTGGGTTCGCGGACAGGGAGGGAATTCACCCCTCCACTTT.

The gene calls are TRBV7-2 and TRBJ2-1; 13 bases are shared with TRBD2. The junction had 4 bases not matched to a gene; V was cut back by 1 base and J by 4 bases. Germline loops: CDR1 SGHTA, CDR2 FQGNSA. The CDR3 has 17 residues. The CDR3 sequence is CASSLEGGLAGYNEQFF. The CDR3, as DNA: TGTGCCAGCAGCTTAGAGGGGGGACTAGCGGGATACAATGAGCAGTTCTTC.

This chain connects TRBV10-3 to TRBJ1-5; 9 bases match TRBD1. The V gene's germline CDR1 is ENHRY and CDR2 SYGVKD. The V gene end was trimmed by 2 bases and the J gene end by 3 bases; junction bases not matched to a gene: 5. This CDR3 region has 16 residues. The CDR3 loop is CAISERGQGSNQPQHF. CDR3 bases: TGTGCCATCAGTGAGCGGGGACAGGGATCCAATCAGCCCCAGCATTTT.

The chain couples TRBV7-2 to TRBJ2-1, with D maybe TRBD1 (6 bases). The CDR3 totals 15 residues. Trimming removed 5 bases at V and 3 bases at J, with 14 bases between. CDR1 and CDR2 (germline): SGHTA, FQGNSA. DNA of the CDR3: TGTGCCAGCAGCGGAGCCATCAGGGGCTACAATGAGCAGTTCTTC. Protein product: CASSGAIRGYNEQFF.